This T cell receptor (beta chain) was captured by sequencing in a study of a mutant IDH1 vaccine in newly diagnosed glioma. Across the study: Former treatment meant radiotherapy, temozolomide, or both; the majority had gotten both.

Time point here: baseline, week 1 (first vaccination visit). Treatment described: pre-vaccination baseline after standard-of-care therapy. The table came from immunoSEQ multiplex PCR; TCRdb's copy has only in-frame clones and leaves some out. The table lists approximately 52,000 clones, about 80% of them singletons. The receptor comes from a woman aged 40-49 years with glioma. The sample consisted of PBMCs, taken from a glioma patient treated with radiotherapy, temozolomide or both.

Written as DNA, the CDR3 is TGTGCCAGCAGTGAAGCGGGTCAGGGAGTGCTTACTGAAGCTTTCTTT. Translating it yields CASSEAGQGVLTEAFF. The rearrangement uses TRBV2 and TRBJ1-1, with D possibly TRBD1 on 5 matching bases. Germline V gene sequence: CDR1 SNHLY, CDR2 FYNNEI. This CDR3 has 16 residues. V lost 0 bases and J 5 bases, leaving 16 bases between the germline ends.